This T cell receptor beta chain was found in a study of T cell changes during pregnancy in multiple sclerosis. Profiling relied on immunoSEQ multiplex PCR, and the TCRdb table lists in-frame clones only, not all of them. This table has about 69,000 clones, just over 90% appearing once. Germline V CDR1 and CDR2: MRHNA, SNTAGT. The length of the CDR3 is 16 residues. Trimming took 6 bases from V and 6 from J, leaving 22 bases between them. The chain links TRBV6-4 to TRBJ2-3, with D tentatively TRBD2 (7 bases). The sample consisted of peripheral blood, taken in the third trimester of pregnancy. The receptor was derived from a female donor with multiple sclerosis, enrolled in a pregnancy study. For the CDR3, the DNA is TGTGCCAGCAGCGCAAAGGGGGGGGGAGCGATGGATACGCAGTATTTT. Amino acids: CASSAKGGGAMDTQYF.